This entry lists 14 T cell receptor beta chains sequenced from one sample in a study of CD8 T cells in Susac syndrome. Roughly 0.45 to 1 ug RNA was reverse transcribed with random hexamers. TCRdb recomputed calls from the immunoSEQ multiplex PCR reads with MiXCR, one row per CDR3 protein. The sample includes tens of thousands of distinct CDR3 sequences, approximately 96% seen only once; the top ten take approximately 0.42%. Sequenced: CD8+ T cells from PBMCs. The receptors here all came from a human donor with Susac syndrome.

V usage is TRBV25-1 and J usage is TRBJ1-2; no definite D call. Germline values: CDR1 MGHDK, CDR2 SYGVNS. The CDR3 runs to 12 residues. Trimming shortened V by 6 bases and J by 2 bases, and 7 bases separated the two germline ends. As DNA, the CDR3 is TGTGCCAGCAGCAGCCAAAACTATGGCTACACCTTC. Translation gives CASSSQNYGYTF.

The table lists this clonotype with a count of one. V is TRBV14 and J is TRBJ2-2; D gene ambiguous. The CDR3 has 15 residues. Between the trimmed V and J ends, which lost 1 base and 4 bases, there was a span of 10 bases. In germline, CDR1 is SGHDN, CDR2 FVKESK. The CDR3, as DNA: TGTGCCAGCAGCCAAGTGGGCAGCGCCACCGGGGAGCTGTTTTTT. Its translation: CASSQVGSATGELFF. Filled out from reference TRBV14 and TRBJ2-2, the complete variable domain reads EAGVTQFPSHSVIEKGQTVTLRCDPISGHDNLYWYRRVMGKEIKFLLHFVKESKQDESGMPNNRFLAERTGGTYSTLKVQPAELEDSGVYFCASSQVGSATGELFFGEGSRLTVL.

This sequence joins TRBV20-1 and TRBJ2-1; TRBD2 agrees at 8 bases. Trimming removed 0 bases from V and 3 bases from J; junction bases left unmatched: 7. The CDR3 totals 16 residues. Germline V lookup: CDR1 DFQATT, CDR2 SNEGSKA (reference sequence). CDR3 region: CSARDHSGVYYNEQFF. Written as DNA, the CDR3 is TGCAGTGCTAGAGACCATAGCGGGGTATACTACAATGAGCAGTTCTTC.

The table lists this clonotype with a count of one. The rearrangement joins TRBV9 to TRBJ2-6; D uncertain. This CDR3 contains 13 residues. With 2 bases removed from V and 4 bases from J, the gap between germline ends came to 4 bases. From germline, CDR1 is SGDLS and CDR2 YYNGEE. DNA of the CDR3: TGTGCCAGCAGCGTCTGGGGGGCCAACGTCCTGACTTTC. This gives the protein CASSVWGANVLTF. Combining the CDR3 with reference TRBV9 and TRBJ2-6 gives the whole variable domain DSGVTQTPKHLITATGQRVTLRCSPRSGDLSVYWYQQSLDQGLQFLIQYYNGEERAKGNILERFSAQQFPDLHSELNLSSLELGDSALYFCASSVWGANVLTFGAGSRLTVL.

The rearrangement links TRBV3-1 to TRBJ2-3; TRBD2 matches 9 bases. This CDR3 is built from 21 residues. Per germline, CDR1 LGHDT and CDR2 YNNKEL (reference sequence). With 4 bases clipped from V and 5 bases from J, the junction kept 25 bases outside the gene matches. The CDR3 spells CASSPRGMVAGESIQRDTQYF. CDR3 nucleotides: TGTGCCAGCAGCCCCCGAGGTATGGTAGCGGGGGAAAGTATCCAACGAGATACGCAGTATTTT.

This clonotype was recorded once. The chain uses TRBV21-1 and TRBJ2-3. TRBV21-1 is assigned pseudogene status. The CDR3 extends over 12 amino acids. CDR3 region: CASSARRDTQYF. CDR3 DNA sequence: TGTGCCAGCAGCGCACGAAGGGATACGCAGTATTTT.

The J gene is TRBJ2-7, the V gene TRBV28; the D is unclear. Trimming cost V 3 bases and J 8 bases, with 17 bases left between them. Germline V CDR1 and CDR2: MDHEN, SYDVKM. The CDR3 extends over 14 amino acids. The CDR3 region is CASSLRQSPLQQYF. The CDR3 DNA is TGTGCCAGCAGTTTGAGGCAGAGCCCGTTACAGCAGTACTTC.

The chain carries TRBV4-3 and TRBJ2-1; 8 bases agree with TRBD2. The CDR3 has 13 residues. V trimming: 5 bases; J trimming: 7 bases; junction bases outside the gene matches: 4. Germline V gives CDR1 LGHNA, CDR2 YSLEER. The CDR3 DNA reads TGCGCCAGCAGCTACGTAGCGGGGAATGAGCAGTTCTTC. This codes for CASSYVAGNEQFF.

This chain uses TRBV12-3 or TRBV12-4 with TRBJ2-7, with 12 bases aligning to TRBD2. V gave up 6 bases and J gave up 2 bases; unmatched junction bases: 14. This CDR3 has 18 residues. CDR3 nucleotide sequence: TGTGCCAGCAGCCGGGGACTAGCGGGCGATATCCCTCCCTACGAGCAGTACTTC. It is translated as CASSRGLAGDIPPYEQYF.

V and J are TRBV20-1 and TRBJ2-7; 10 bases map to TRBD2. In germline, CDR1 is DFQATT, CDR2 SNEGSKA (reference sequence). V lost 5 bases to trimming and J lost 3 bases; unmatched junction nucleotides: 16. The CDR3 loop spans 17 amino acids. CDR3 region: CSAPGLAAMSRGYEQYF. CDR3 DNA sequence: TGCAGTGCTCCCGGACTAGCGGCAATGTCCCGGGGCTACGAGCAGTACTTC.

The CDR3 nucleotides read TGTGCCACCAGCACCCTAGATGAAGCTTTCTTT. Its protein product is CATSTLDEAFF. This chain uses TRBV15 with TRBJ1-1, with D uncertain. Germline V gives CDR1 LNHNV, CDR2 YYDKDF (reference sequence). V shed 4 bases and J shed 7 bases, with 7 bases lying between them. The CDR3 extends over 11 amino acids.

The chain links TRBV28 to TRBJ1-6, with 7 nucleotides matching TRBD1. Germline CDR1 reads MDHEN; CDR2 reads SYDVKM. Germline trimming cut 4 bases from V and 0 bases from J; bases unmatched to any gene: 6. This CDR3 comprises 17 residues. The chain's CDR3 is CASSSGQQSSYNSPLHF. As DNA, the CDR3 is TGTGCCAGCAGTTCGGGACAGCAAAGCTCCTATAATTCACCCCTCCACTTT.

The chain is built from TRBV9 and TRBJ2-7, with TRBD2 identical over 9 bases. Germline assignment: CDR1 SGDLS and CDR2 YYNGEE. The CDR3 contains 14 residues. Trimming removed 4 bases from V and 1 base from J; junction bases left unmatched: 3. CDR3 bases: TGTGCCAGCAGCCTTAGCGGGGGATCCTACGAGCAGTACTTC. This encodes CASSLSGGSYEQYF.

The V and J genes are TRBV6-1 and TRBJ1-5; a possible D gene is TRBD1 (6 bases). Trimming took 7 bases from V and 2 from J, leaving 24 bases between them. The CDR3 is 18 residues long. CDR1 MNHNS and CDR2 SASEGT come from the germline V gene. CDR3 DNA sequence: TGTGCCAGCACCTCTATGGCCCACGGGGGCTCCGGCAATCAGCCCCAGCATTTT. Translated: CASTSMAHGGSGNQPQHF.